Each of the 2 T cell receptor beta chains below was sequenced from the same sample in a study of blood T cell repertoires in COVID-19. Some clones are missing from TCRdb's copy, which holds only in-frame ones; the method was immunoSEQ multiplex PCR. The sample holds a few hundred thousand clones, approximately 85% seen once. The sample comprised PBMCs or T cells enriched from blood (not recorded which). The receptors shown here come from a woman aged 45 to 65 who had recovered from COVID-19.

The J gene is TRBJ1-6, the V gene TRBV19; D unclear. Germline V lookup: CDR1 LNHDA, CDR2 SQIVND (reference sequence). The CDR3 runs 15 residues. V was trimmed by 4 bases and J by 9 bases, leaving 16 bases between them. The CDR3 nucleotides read TGTGCCAGTAGTAAACCGTTCCTTACTACTTCACCCCTCCACTTT. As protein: CASSKPFLTTSPLHF.

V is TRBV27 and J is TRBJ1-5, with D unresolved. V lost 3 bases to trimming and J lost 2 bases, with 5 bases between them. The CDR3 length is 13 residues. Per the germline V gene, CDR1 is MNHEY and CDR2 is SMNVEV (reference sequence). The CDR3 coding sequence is TGTGCCAGCAGTTTCGAGGGCAATCAGCCCCAGCATTTT. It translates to CASSFEGNQPQHF.